The 26 T cell receptor beta chains reported below all come from one sample, sequenced in a study of blood T cell repertoires in COVID-19. Repertoires were generated with immunoSEQ multiplex PCR, while TCRdb's copy carries only in-frame clones and drops some. This sample has 120,000 or so clones, with around 81% found just once. Sequenced material: peripheral blood. These receptors came from a man between 60 and 70 years old with acute or convalescent COVID-19.

This chain links TRBV5-4 with TRBJ2-7; TRBD1 matches at 7 bases. CDR3 size: 13 residues. V lost 5 bases to trimming and J lost 5 bases; unmatched junction nucleotides: 7. Germline V gene sequence: CDR1 SGHNT, CDR2 YYREEE (reference sequence). CDR3 in amino acids: CASSWGQRDEQYF. In DNA, the CDR3 is TGTGCCAGCAGTTGGGGACAGCGCGACGAGCAGTACTTC.

The chain uses TRBV24-1 and TRBJ2-1; no firm D call. Deletions cut 4 bases from V and 9 bases from J, with 15 bases between. Germline loops: CDR1 KGHDR, CDR2 SFDVKD. The CDR3 is 14 amino acids. CDR3 nucleotide sequence: TGTGCCACCAGTGACCCCCAAAAAGCCGGTGAGCAGTTCTTC. Encoded protein: CATSDPQKAGEQFF.

The chain combines TRBV19 with TRBJ2-1; D not certain. The ends were cut back, 7 bases at V and 7 bases at J, with 14 bases in the middle. The CDR3 spans 13 residues. CDR1 LNHDA and CDR2 SQIVND come from the germline V gene (reference sequence). The CDR3 coding sequence is TGTGCCAGTAATGACTTGGTTCGGAATGAGCAGTTCTTC. As protein: CASNDLVRNEQFF.

V gene TRBV7-9 combines with J gene TRBJ2-2, with no clear D. This CDR3 has 13 residues. Germline CDR1 is SEHNR and CDR2 is FQNEAQ (reference sequence). V shed 2 bases and J shed 5 bases, with 6 bases lying between them. The CDR3 DNA reads TGTGCCAGCAGCTTAAGTACTACCGGGGAGCTGTTTTTT. As protein: CASSLSTTGELFF.

Only a few counts were recorded for this clone. V gene TRBV3-1 (or the pseudogene TRBV3-2) combines with J gene TRBJ2-2; D is perhaps TRBD2 (6 bases). The CDR3 spans 14 residues. Per the germline V gene, CDR1 is LGHDT and CDR2 is YNNKEL (reference sequence). The V end was cut by 3 bases, the J end by 6 bases, with 11 bases between. The CDR3 nucleotides read TGTGCCAGCAGCCAGCTTCGCGGGGCCGGGGAGCTGTTTTTT. Encoded protein: CASSQLRGAGELFF.

This chain joins TRBV11-2 and TRBJ1-3, with a tentative D call TRBD1 (6 bases). V was pared by 8 bases and J by 0 bases, with 14 bases between. Germline V gene sequence: CDR1 SGHAT, CDR2 FQNNGV. This CDR3 is built from 15 residues. The CDR3 protein is CASDPGDLSGNTIYF. In DNA, the CDR3 is TGTGCCAGCGATCCAGGGGACCTCTCTGGAAACACCATATATTTT.

The chain is built from TRBV10-1 and TRBJ2-1; TRBD2 matches at 7 bases. J was trimmed by 1 base and V by 3 bases; bases with no gene match: 6. There are 16 residues in the CDR3. Germline lookup yields CDR1 WNHNN and CDR2 SYGVQD (reference sequence). The CDR3 spells CASSDSSGKSYNEQFF. The CDR3 DNA is TGCGCCAGCAGTGATTCGAGCGGGAAGTCCTACAATGAGCAGTTCTTC.

This clone was detected only once. The chain uses TRBV5-1 and TRBJ2-2, with 7 bases identical to TRBD2. Germline lookup yields CDR1 SGHRS and CDR2 YFSETQ. This CDR3 region has 15 residues. After removal of 0 bases from V and 4 bases from J, the junction contained 3 bases not matched to a gene. The CDR3 DNA reads TGCGCCAGCAGCTTGGAGCGGGGAGGCACCGGGGAGCTGTTTTTT. Its translation is CASSLERGGTGELFF.

CDR3 protein: CASSLWQGAGSGANVLTF. Here the CDR3 DNA reads TGTGCCAGCAGTTTATGGCAGGGGGCTGGGTCTGGGGCCAACGTCCTGACTTTC. The rearrangement joins TRBV27 to TRBJ2-6, with 8 bases identical to TRBD1. This CDR3 is built from 18 residues. The trim removed 1 base at V and 1 base at J, leaving 6 bases unmatched. The germline CDR1 and CDR2 sequences are MNHEY and SMNVEV (reference sequence).

This clone was seen a handful of times. The chain carries TRBV28 and TRBJ1-2, with 7 bases aligning to TRBD1. The V gene end was trimmed by 3 bases and the J gene end by 2 bases; junction bases not matched to a gene: 6. Germline CDR1 is MDHEN and CDR2 is SYDVKM. The CDR3 contains 15 residues. This chain's CDR3 is CASSFGGRGNYGYTF. Here the CDR3 DNA reads TGTGCCAGCAGTTTTGGGGGCAGGGGGAACTATGGCTACACCTTC.

The chain carries TRBV15 and TRBJ2-3; D is unresolved. V lost 0 bases, J lost 4 bases, and 5 bases lay in between. Germline V lookup: CDR1 LNHNV, CDR2 YYDKDF (reference sequence). The CDR3 runs 13 residues. The CDR3 here is CATSRDIADTQYF. The CDR3 nucleotides are TGTGCCACCAGCAGAGATATCGCAGATACGCAGTATTTT.

The CDR3 reads CAWSGGPGGGYTF. As DNA, the CDR3 is TGTGCCTGGTCAGGGGGCCCGGGAGGTGGCTACACCTTC. The chain has TRBV30 and TRBJ1-2; 8 bases map to TRBD1. Germline CDR1 GTSNPN, CDR2 SVGIG (reference sequence). The CDR3 totals 13 residues. V was clipped by 5 bases and J by 7 bases; unmatched bases: 9.

The V gene is TRBV28, the J gene TRBJ1-6; 7 bases agree with TRBD1. This CDR3 comprises 13 residues. V was pared by 6 bases and J by 7 bases, with 3 bases of the junction left unmatched. Per the germline V gene, CDR1 is MDHEN and CDR2 is SYDVKM. The CDR3 protein is CASRIQGNSPLHF. The CDR3 DNA is TGTGCCAGCAGGATACAGGGGAATTCACCCCTCCACTTT. The full variable domain, in which reference TRBV28 and TRBJ1-6 provide the parts outside the CDR3, is DVKVTQSSRYLVKRTGEKVFLECVQDMDHENMFWYRQDPGLGLRLIYFSYDVKMKEKGDIPEGYSVSREKKERFSLILESASTNQTSMYLCASRIQGNSPLHFGNGTRLTVT.

The chain has TRBV5-1 and TRBJ2-1, with D possibly TRBD2 on 5 matching bases. The V end was cut by 0 bases, the J end by 2 bases, with 9 bases between. The CDR3 runs 15 residues. CDR1 SGHRS and CDR2 YFSETQ come from the germline V gene. The CDR3 bases are TGCGCCAGCAGCTTGGGTGGGAGTGCCTACAATGAGCAGTTCTTC. This translates into CASSLGGSAYNEQFF.

The chain combines TRBV7-8 with TRBJ2-1, with D possibly matching TRBD1 (6 bases). Trimming took 3 bases from V and 1 from J, leaving 10 bases between them. This CDR3 is built from 15 residues. Germline loops: CDR1 SGHVS, CDR2 FQNEAQ. CDR3 protein: CASSFEQGSYNEQFF. The CDR3, as DNA: TGTGCCAGCAGCTTTGAACAGGGATCCTACAATGAGCAGTTCTTC.

CDR3 amino acids: CSAGGRNEQFF. In DNA form, the CDR3 reads TGCAGTGCCGGAGGCCGCAATGAGCAGTTCTTC. This chain uses TRBV20-1 with TRBJ2-1; TRBD2 might be the D (5 bases). Germline V gene lookup returns CDR1 DFQATT and CDR2 SNEGSKA (reference sequence). V lost 6 bases, J lost 6 bases, and 9 bases lay in between. The CDR3 contains 11 residues.

This chain's CDR3 is CASRLTGTSYNEQFF. The CDR3 nucleotides read TGTGCCAGCAGATTGACCGGGACTAGTTACAATGAGCAGTTCTTC. The V gene is TRBV7-2, the J gene TRBJ2-1; 8 bases fit TRBD2. Germline-derived CDR1 and CDR2 are SGHTA and FQGNSA. V gave up 6 bases and J gave up 4 bases; unmatched junction bases: 8. CDR3 size: 15 residues.

This chain connects TRBV29-1 to TRBJ1-2; D gene unclear. Germline V gene lookup returns CDR1 SQVTM and CDR2 ANQGSEA. The V gene lost 7 bases and the J gene lost 6 bases, with 15 bases spanning the gap. This CDR3 has 12 amino acids. CDR3 protein: CSALTRRDGYTF. As DNA, the CDR3 is TGCAGCGCCCTGACGCGGCGGGATGGCTACACCTTC. Drawing the rest from reference TRBV29-1 and TRBJ1-2, the complete variable domain is SAVISQKPSRDICQRGTSLTIQCQVDSQVTMMFWYRQQPGQSLTLIATANQGSEATYESGFVIDKFPISRPNLTFSTLTVSNMSPEDSSIYLCSALTRRDGYTFGSGTRLTVV.

This clone has only one observation. The chain has TRBV5-4 and TRBJ2-7, with TRBD1 matching 8 bases. This CDR3 region has 15 residues. CDR1 and CDR2 (germline): SGHNT, YYREEE (reference sequence). Trimming at V came to 3 bases and at J to 3 bases, leaving 8 bases not matched to a gene. The CDR3 region has the DNA TGTGCCAGCAGCTCACCACGACAGGGGTTCTACGAGCAGTACTTC. Amino acids: CASSSPRQGFYEQYF.

This sequence joins TRBV7-6 and TRBJ2-2; tentatively, D is TRBD2 (5 bases). There are 19 residues in the CDR3. V was shortened by 7 bases and J by 1 base, with 25 bases between the two germline ends. Germline CDR1 and CDR2: SGHVS and FNYEAQ. The CDR3 DNA follows: TGTGCCAGCACACGCTTTCCCCTACCGGACTGGAGGAACACCGGGGAGCTGTTTTTT. Translated, it gives CASTRFPLPDWRNTGELFF.

The rearrangement joins TRBV2 to TRBJ2-7, with D maybe TRBD1 (6 bases). With 6 bases removed from V and 3 bases from J, the gap between germline ends came to 12 bases. Germline lookup yields CDR1 SNHLY and CDR2 FYNNEI. The CDR3 is 13 residues long. In DNA, the CDR3 is TGTGCCAGCAGAAGAACAGGGATCTACGAGCAGTACTTC. This gives the protein CASRRTGIYEQYF.

The chain recombines TRBV19 with TRBJ1-5, with D unresolved. In germline, CDR1 is LNHDA, CDR2 SQIVND (reference sequence). The V end lost 5 bases, the J end lost 7 bases, and 18 bases lay between the germline ends. The CDR3 sequence is 15 residues long. This CDR3 is CASSSETGIFQPQHF. Written as DNA, the CDR3 is TGTGCCAGTAGTTCCGAGACGGGGATCTTCCAGCCCCAGCATTTT.

This chain connects TRBV18 to TRBJ2-7, with a weak D call TRBD2 (7 bases). The germline V gene has CDR1 KGHSH and CDR2 LQKENI. This CDR3 has 15 residues. V gave up 4 bases and J gave up 0 bases, with 13 bases separating them. The CDR3 region has the DNA TGTGCCAGCTCACGGGGGGGCCGGACCTCCTACGAGCAGTACTTC. Its protein is CASSRGGRTSYEQYF.

The chain is built from TRBV6-1 and TRBJ2-6; a weak D match, TRBD1 (6 bases). The CDR3 has 15 residues. V was clipped by 5 bases and J by 1 base, with 9 bases between them. In germline, CDR1 is MNHNS, CDR2 SASEGT. The CDR3 loop is CASSSRGSGANVLTF. The CDR3 DNA reads TGTGCCAGCAGTTCCAGGGGTTCTGGGGCCAACGTCCTGACTTTC.

The rearrangement links TRBV27 to TRBJ2-7; TRBD2 is a possible D gene (5 bases). CDR1 is MNHEY, CDR2 SMNVEV, per germline (reference sequence). The CDR3 has 14 amino acids. Trimming took 6 bases from V and 7 from J, leaving 19 bases between them. The CDR3 here is CASSTGVFAREQYF. The CDR3, as DNA: TGTGCCAGCAGCACCGGGGTCTTCGCCAGGGAGCAGTACTTC.

J is TRBJ1-2 and V is TRBV19; possibly TRBD1 for D (6 bases). Germline values: CDR1 LNHDA, CDR2 SQIVND (reference sequence). The CDR3 totals 17 residues. Trimming removed 7 bases at V and 2 bases at J, with 23 bases between. The CDR3, as DNA: TGTGCCAGTACCCGGGACCACAGGGCCATATTAAACTATGGCTACACCTTC. Protein: CASTRDHRAILNYGYTF.